This T cell receptor beta chain was recorded in a study of Graves' ophthalmopathy and Graves' hyperthyroidism. At the level of the study: If no ophthalmopathy appeared within 18 months of follow-up, hyperthyroidism was termed stable.

Hyperthyroidism was new, under 2 months, in patients aged 18 to 65. Orbital computed tomography, together with clinical symptoms, serum thyroxine, TRAb and thyroid ultrasound, was used for diagnosis. Whole-study results and caveats: Among thyroid clonotypes expanded above 0.001 frequency, most also appeared in blood.

As to this clonotype: What it binds is unknown.

CDR3 regions of TCR beta were amplified from RNA transcripts. The workflow started with a first-round RT-PCR run with HTBI primers and then moved on to a second-round multiplex PCR. A single record per CDR3 protein comes from TCRdb applying MiXCR to the multiplex PCR reads. Here the sample spans over a million distinct CDR3 sequences, about two fifths being singletons. The CDR3 has 15 amino acids. V shed 2 bases and J shed 7 bases, with 17 bases lying between them. Germline CDR1 and CDR2: LNHNV and YYDKDF (reference sequence). The sequenced sample consisted of peripheral blood or thyroid tissue (not recorded which). The sequence came from an adult man with Graves' hyperthyroidism. This chain connects TRBV15 to TRBJ1-2; D call uncertain. DNA of the CDR3: TGTGCCACCAGCAGACCCTTAGCTGGGGTGGCTGGCTACACCTTC. Translation gives CATSRPLAGVAGYTF.